The rows below give T cell receptor beta chains drawn from one sample of a study of T-cell memory formation after mild COVID-19. From the 5' RACE reads, TCRdb called clonotypes with MiXCR, one entry per CDR3 protein. The data show roughly 240,000 distinct CDR3 sequences, with approximately 15% seen just once and 2% to 2.5% held by the top ten. Sequenced sample: PBMCs or a T cell subset sorted from them (not recorded which). The receptor source for this set is an adult woman who had mild COVID-19 (a few samples of this study predate the infection). Cell type and time point are not known. The CDR3 runs from the conserved cysteine through the conserved F or W. A D gene is named only where the DNA matches it firmly. Part of the rows lack a size; the others show once, few, many or a class for expanded clones.

CDR3nt | CDR3aa | abundance | v_gene | d_gene | j_gene
TGCGCCAGCAGCTTGGAGGGGCGGCAGACAGATACGCAGTATTTT | CASSLEGRQTDTQYF | few | TRBV5-1 | - | TRBJ2-3
TGCGCCAGCAGCCCCATCGGGGGGGCCCGGGAAGCTTTCTTT | CASSPIGGAREAFF | - | TRBV4-3 | - | TRBJ1-1
TGTGCCATCAGTGGTACGACAGGGACCTATGGCTACACCTTC | CAISGTTGTYGYTF | few | TRBV10-3 | TRBD1 | TRBJ1-2
TGTGCCAGCAGCTTAGGCCAGCTCCACGAGCAGTACTTC | CASSLGQLHEQYF | - | TRBV7-6 | - | TRBJ2-7
TGTGCCAGCAGCGAGGGGGGCTCCTACGAGCAGTACTTC | CASSEGGSYEQYF | few | TRBV6-1 | - | TRBJ2-7
TGTGCCACCAGCAGAGGACAGGGAGGTGAAAAACTGTTTTTT | CATSRGQGGEKLFF | few | TRBV15 | TRBD1 | TRBJ1-4
TGTGCCAGCAGCGGTAGTGGGACTAGCCTAAGCACAGATACGCAGTATTTT | CASSGSGTSLSTDTQYF | few | TRBV7-6 | TRBD2 | TRBJ2-3
TGTGCCAGCAGCTGGGGCGACTCTGGGGCCAACGTCCTGACTTTC | CASSWGDSGANVLTF | - | TRBV5-5 | - | TRBJ2-6
TGTGCCAGCAGCCCCCCCGTGTCCGCCGAGCAGTACTTC | CASSPPVSAEQYF | many | TRBV12-3/TRBV12-4 | - | TRBJ2-7
TGCAGTGCTAGTCGGGCAGAGGACAGGGGGCGAACCGGAAGCAATCAGCCCCAGCATTTT | CSASRAEDRGRTGSNQPQHF | few | TRBV20-1 | TRBD1 | TRBJ1-5
TGTGCCAGCAGCTTCTGGACGGATTATAATTCACCCCTCCACTTT | CASSFWTDYNSPLHF | many | TRBV11-2 | - | TRBJ1-6
TGCAGTGCGGATTGGAACAGGGGCACTGAAGCTTTCTTT | CSADWNRGTEAFF | - | TRBV20-1 | TRBD1 | TRBJ1-1
TGTGCCAGTAGTATAGGTTTGGGGGAGCTGTTTTTT | CASSIGLGELFF | few | TRBV19 | - | TRBJ2-2
TGCGCCAGCAGTCAATTCCGACAGGGGGTATCCTATAATTCACCCCTCCACTTT | CASSQFRQGVSYNSPLHF | - | TRBV23-1 | TRBD1 | TRBJ1-6
TGTGCCAGCAGCTTACAGGCAGGGGGAGGCTACACCTTC | CASSLQAGGGYTF | - | TRBV7-2 | TRBD1 | TRBJ1-2
TGCGCCAGCAGCTTGGGGGGAGTAGAATCGAACGAGCAGTACTTC | CASSLGGVESNEQYF | - | TRBV5-1 | - | TRBJ2-7
TGTGCCATCAGTGAGGCAGGGTCAGAGACCCAGTACTTC | CAISEAGSETQYF | - | TRBV10-3 | - | TRBJ2-5
TGTGCCAGCAGCTTAACGGGACACGGCACAGATACGCAGTATTTT | CASSLTGHGTDTQYF | - | TRBV7-9 | - | TRBJ2-3
TGTGCCAGCTCACCCTCCGGCGGTAGCAATCAGCCCCAGCATTTT | CASSPSGGSNQPQHF | - | TRBV18 | - | TRBJ1-5
TGTGCCAGCACCCCGCATACCCTCCGTGGGGGGGTACAGCCCCAGCATTTT | CASTPHTLRGGVQPQHF | few | TRBV12-3/TRBV12-4 | - | TRBJ1-5